This passage covers 22 T cell receptor beta chains from one sample sequenced in a study of blood T cell repertoires in COVID-19. Some clones are missing from TCRdb's copy, which holds only in-frame ones; the method was immunoSEQ multiplex PCR. The data hold around 16,000 clones, with roughly nine tenths observed a single time. What was sequenced was peripheral blood. The receptors were gathered from a man in his sixties with acute or convalescent COVID-19.

The chain recombines TRBV9 with TRBJ1-1; 7 bases are shared with TRBD1. The CDR3 spans 14 residues. V lost 3 bases to trimming and J lost 1 base; unmatched junction nucleotides: 3. Germline CDR1 is SGDLS and CDR2 is YYNGEE. The CDR3 DNA reads as TGTGCCAGCAGCGAACGACAGGGGAACACTGAAGCTTTCTTT. Its translation: CASSERQGNTEAFF. Filled out from reference TRBV9 and TRBJ1-1, the complete variable domain reads DSGVTQTPKHLITATGQRVTLRCSPRSGDLSVYWYQQSLDQGLQFLIQYYNGEERAKGNILERFSAQQFPDLHSELNLSSLELGDSALYFCASSERQGNTEAFFGQGTRLTVV.

The genes are TRBV27 and TRBJ1-4; the match to TRBD1 covers 11 bases. Germline V CDR1 and CDR2: MNHEY, SMNVEV (reference sequence). V gave up 3 bases and J gave up 0 bases; unmatched junction bases: 9. The CDR3 runs to 19 residues. The CDR3 loop is CASSFTGTGGLATNEKLFF. The DNA of the CDR3 is TGTGCCAGCAGTTTTACCGGGACAGGGGGACTTGCAACTAATGAAAAACTGTTTTTT.

This chain joins TRBV7-2 and TRBJ1-1; D is unclear. Trimming removed 1 base at V and 2 bases at J, with 8 bases between. Germline assignment: CDR1 SGHTA and CDR2 FQGNSA. The CDR3 sequence is 14 residues long. CDR3: CASSLVLINTEAFF. The DNA for the CDR3 is TGTGCCAGCAGCTTAGTTTTAATAAACACTGAAGCTTTCTTT.

The chain couples TRBV9 to TRBJ2-3; 7 nucleotides align to TRBD1. Germline V lookup: CDR1 SGDLS, CDR2 YYNGEE. There are 16 residues in the CDR3. V shed 4 bases, J shed 2 bases, and the junction held 10 bases outside the gene matches. CDR3 loop: CASSLRGGQTTDTQYF. In nucleotides, the CDR3 is TGTGCCAGCAGCCTCCGTGGGGGACAGACCACAGATACGCAGTATTTT.

The chain combines TRBV7-9 with TRBJ1-1; possible D gene TRBD1, 5 bases. The CDR3 consists of 15 residues. Trimming shortened V by 4 bases and J by 4 bases, and 16 bases separated the two germline ends. Germline V CDR1 and CDR2: SEHNR, FQNEAQ (reference sequence). The CDR3 nucleotides are TGTGCCAGCAGCTCTAGTGGCAGGGTCGGCACTGAAGCTTTCTTT. This gives the protein CASSSSGRVGTEAFF.

J is TRBJ2-7 and V is TRBV28, with 8 bases that match TRBD2. J was trimmed by 7 bases and V by 6 bases; bases with no gene match: 11. The germline CDR1 and CDR2 sequences are MDHEN and SYDVKM. This CDR3 spans 14 amino acids. The CDR3 DNA is TGTGCCAGCAGGGGCTCAAGCGGGGGTAGGGAGCAGTACTTC. It encodes CASRGSSGGREQYF.

The chain recombines TRBV9 with TRBJ1-1, with no clear D. This CDR3 contains 13 residues. Germline V CDR1 and CDR2: SGDLS, YYNGEE. V was trimmed by 3 bases and J by 4 bases, leaving 10 bases between them. The CDR3 nucleotides read TGTGCCAGCAGCGGAGCCAGCGGCACTGAAGCTTTCTTT. Translation gives CASSGASGTEAFF.

The chain combines TRBV4-2 with TRBJ2-3; perhaps TRBD1 as D (5 bases). V lost 1 base and J 1 base, leaving 15 bases between the germline ends. The CDR3 has 17 amino acids. Germline V gene lookup returns CDR1 LGHNA and CDR2 YNFKEQ. The CDR3 is CASSQGHRPEGTDTQYF. The CDR3 DNA is TGTGCCAGCAGCCAAGGCCACAGGCCTGAGGGCACAGATACGCAGTATTTT.

The gene calls are TRBV30 and TRBJ2-5; weak D call: TRBD2 (6 bases). Per the germline V gene, CDR1 is GTSNPN and CDR2 is SVGIG (reference sequence). CDR3 length: 13 residues. V lost 3 bases to trimming and J lost 4 bases, with 12 bases between them. In nucleotides, the CDR3 is TGTGCCTGGAGCCGCATGGGGGGAGAGACCCAGTACTTC. Its protein product is CAWSRMGGETQYF.

J is TRBJ1-5 and V is TRBV4-1; the D gene is possibly TRBD1 (6 bases). Germline CDR1 MGHRA, CDR2 YSYEKL. This CDR3 is 17 amino acids long. The ends were cut back, 1 base at V and 6 bases at J, with 19 bases in the middle. CDR3 protein: CASSQGRQGHDRQPQHF. The CDR3 DNA sequence: TGCGCCAGCAGCCAAGGGAGGCAGGGGCACGATCGTCAGCCCCAGCATTTT.

This clone was seen a single time. The rearrangement uses TRBV3-1 (or the pseudogene TRBV3-2) and TRBJ2-5; 7 bases are shared with TRBD2. The V gene end was trimmed by 4 bases and the J gene end by 9 bases; junction bases not matched to a gene: 14. The germline V gene has CDR1 LGHDT and CDR2 YNNKEL (reference sequence). There are 15 residues in the CDR3. The CDR3 sequence is CASSPSSSGGTPQYF. Written as DNA, the CDR3 is TGTGCCAGCAGCCCATCCTCGTCCGGGGGGACTCCCCAGTACTTC.

This clone was observed a single time. The chain has TRBV3-1 (or the pseudogene TRBV3-2) and TRBJ1-1; D remains unclear. Germline values: CDR1 LGHDT, CDR2 YNNKEL (reference sequence). The CDR3 loop spans 12 amino acids. Trimming removed 6 bases from V and 0 bases from J, with 5 bases in between. The CDR3 here is CASSTLNTEAFF. The CDR3 DNA follows: TGTGCCAGCAGTACTCTGAACACTGAAGCTTTCTTT.

J is TRBJ2-7 and V is TRBV28, with D tentatively TRBD1 (6 bases). V lost 4 bases, J lost 2 bases, and 12 bases lay in between. The CDR3 is 14 amino acids. Germline V gives CDR1 MDHEN, CDR2 SYDVKM. CDR3 loop: CASSSPAGAYEQYF. The CDR3 DNA sequence: TGTGCCAGCAGTTCCCCAGCAGGGGCCTACGAGCAGTACTTC.

Points on this clone: The junction differs from germline at one of its ends, possibly a read error. V and J are TRBV2 and TRBJ2-1, with D perhaps matching TRBD2 (5 bases). From germline, CDR1 is SNHLY and CDR2 FYNNEI. The CDR3 extends over 11 amino acids. CDR3 nucleotides: TGTGCCAGCAGTGCCTCGGTAGCGTCGGTCTTC. This gives the protein CASSASVASVF.

The gene calls are TRBV19 and TRBJ1-2; D is ambiguous. V lost 6 bases, J lost 3 bases, and 20 bases lay in between. CDR1 is LNHDA, CDR2 SQIVND, per germline (reference sequence). The CDR3 extends over 16 amino acids. The CDR3 bases are TGTGCCAGTAGCGGGAGTCCCACGCGTACTCACTATGGCTACACCTTC. Encoded protein: CASSGSPTRTHYGYTF.

J is TRBJ2-7 and V is TRBV6-5; D is unclear. This CDR3 spans 14 amino acids. Per germline, CDR1 MNHEY and CDR2 SVGAGI. Trimming removed 5 bases at V and 0 bases at J, with 11 bases between. The CDR3 loop reads CASSPQQYSYEQYF. CDR3 DNA: TGTGCCAGCAGTCCCCAACAGTACTCCTACGAGCAGTACTTC.

This sequence joins TRBV19 and TRBJ1-4; 9 positions agree with TRBD1. Germline loops: CDR1 LNHDA, CDR2 SQIVND (reference sequence). Unmatched junction bases numbered 4, after V lost 5 bases and J lost 3 bases. The CDR3 extends over 15 amino acids. The CDR3 coding sequence is TGTGCCAGTAGTCCCGGACAGGGGCCTAATGAAAAACTGTTTTTT. Translation gives CASSPGQGPNEKLFF.

The chain uses TRBV9 and TRBJ2-3, with 14 bases lining up with TRBD2. The CDR3 is 15 amino acids. V was pared by 3 bases and J by 5 bases, with 2 bases of the junction left unmatched. Germline CDR1 is SGDLS and CDR2 is YYNGEE. CDR3 DNA: TGTGCCAGCAGCGAGACTAGCGGGAGGGGAGATACGCAGTATTTT. Protein: CASSETSGRGDTQYF.

This sequence joins TRBV6-5 and TRBJ2-7; D is unresolved. Trimming stripped 2 bases from V and 2 bases from J, with 10 bases between. The length of the CDR3 is 14 residues. Germline CDR1 reads MNHEY; CDR2 reads SVGAGI. The CDR3 loop is CASSYTPQPYEQYF. The CDR3 DNA reads as TGTGCCAGCAGTTACACTCCACAGCCCTACGAGCAGTACTTC.

This chain links TRBV11-2 with TRBJ1-1; D ambiguous. CDR1 is SGHAT, CDR2 FQNNGV, per germline. V was trimmed by 5 bases and J by 1 base, leaving 8 bases between them. The CDR3 sequence is 13 residues long. The CDR3 DNA follows: TGTGCCAGCAGCCTGACTGAGAACACTGAAGCTTTCTTT. It is translated as CASSLTENTEAFF.

V usage is TRBV5-1 and J usage is TRBJ2-3, with TRBD2 identical over 9 bases. Germline V gene lookup returns CDR1 SGHRS and CDR2 YFSETQ. The CDR3 has 15 residues. The junction had 0 bases not matched to a gene; V was cut back by 1 base and J by 0 bases. CDR3 nucleotides: TGCGCCAGCAGCTTGCTAGCGGGGAGCACAGATACGCAGTATTTT. Encoded protein: CASSLLAGSTDTQYF.

V gene TRBV9 combines with J gene TRBJ2-5; TRBD2 matches at 16 bases. CDR3 size: 18 residues. With V trimmed by 0 bases and J by 0 bases, 2 bases remained unmatched. Germline V gene sequence: CDR1 SGDLS, CDR2 YYNGEE. The CDR3, as DNA: TGTGCCAGCAGCGTAGCGGGACTAGCGGGGGGGGACCAAGAGACCCAGTACTTC. As protein: CASSVAGLAGGDQETQYF.